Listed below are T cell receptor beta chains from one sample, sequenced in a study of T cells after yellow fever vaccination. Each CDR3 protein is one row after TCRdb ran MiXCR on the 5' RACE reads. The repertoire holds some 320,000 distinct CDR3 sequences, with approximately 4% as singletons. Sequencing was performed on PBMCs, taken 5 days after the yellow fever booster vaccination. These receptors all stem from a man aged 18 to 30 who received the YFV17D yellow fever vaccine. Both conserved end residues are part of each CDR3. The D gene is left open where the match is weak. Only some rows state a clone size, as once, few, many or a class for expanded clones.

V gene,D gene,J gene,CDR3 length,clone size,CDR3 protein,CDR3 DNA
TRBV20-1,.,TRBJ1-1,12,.,CSARQDSPEAFF,TGCAGTGCTAGACAGGACAGTCCTGAAGCTTTCTTT
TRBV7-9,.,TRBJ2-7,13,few,CASSPTGPGEQYF,TGTGCCAGCAGCCCGACCGGTCCGGGGGAGCAGTACTTC
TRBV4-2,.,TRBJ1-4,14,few,CASSQQTTNEKLFF,TGTGCCAGCAGCCAGCAGACAACTAATGAAAAACTGTTTTTT
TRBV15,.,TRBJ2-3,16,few,CATSSRAMPALDTQYF,TGTGCCACCAGCTCCCGGGCAATGCCTGCCCTAGATACGCAGTATTTT
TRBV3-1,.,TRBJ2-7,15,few,CASSQQARWGYEQYF,TGTGCCAGCAGCCAACAGGCCCGGTGGGGGTACGAGCAGTACTTC
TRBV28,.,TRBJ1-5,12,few,CASSLAVEPQHF,TGTGCCAGCAGTTTGGCGGTGGAGCCCCAGCATTTT
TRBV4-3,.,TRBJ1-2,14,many,CASSPSDTRYGYTF,TGCGCCAGCAGCCCCTCAGATACCCGCTATGGCTACACCTTC
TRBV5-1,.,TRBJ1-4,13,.,CASSMENTEKLFF,TGCGCCAGCAGCATGGAGAACACAGAAAAACTGTTTTTT
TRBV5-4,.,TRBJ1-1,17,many,CASSLPGDGDLNTEAFF,TGTGCCAGCAGCTTGCCTGGGGACGGCGACTTGAACACTGAAGCTTTCTTT
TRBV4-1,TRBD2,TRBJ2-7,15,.,CASSQDSSGAYEQYF,TGCGCCAGCAGCCAAGATTCTAGCGGGGCCTACGAGCAGTACTTC
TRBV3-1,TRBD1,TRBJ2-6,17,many,CASSGDRGNSGANVLTF,TGTGCCAGCAGCGGGGACAGGGGAAACTCTGGGGCCAACGTCCTGACTTTC
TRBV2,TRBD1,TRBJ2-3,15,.,CASTPGTGVTDTQYF,TGTGCCAGCACCCCCGGGACAGGGGTGACAGATACGCAGTATTTT